This TCR beta chain appears in the sequencing data of a study of blood T cell repertoires in COVID-19. Whole-study context: Some COVID-19 samples were acute and others convalescent; all came from the United States, Italy and Spain.

The CDR3 contains 16 residues. With V trimmed by 6 bases and J by 4 bases, 14 bases remained unmatched. The germline gives CDR1 WSHSY, CDR2 SAAADI. Only in-frame clones appear in the TCRdb table, and some are missing; sequencing was by immunoSEQ multiplex PCR. The sample carries 95,000 to 150,000 clones, 65% to 85% recorded once. The clonotype originates from a woman in her seventies with acute or convalescent COVID-19. The rearrangement links TRBV10-2 to TRBJ1-2; 7 bases align to TRBD1. Material for sequencing was peripheral blood. The CDR3 is CASSPAAGGTGYGYTF. The CDR3 DNA follows: TGCGCCAGCAGCCCAGCGGCAGGGGGTACTGGCTATGGCTACACCTTC.